This entry is about one T cell receptor (beta chain). This clonotype was detected many times. Its cognate antigen has yet to be identified. Within one base of it there is no much larger clone, and no base qualities were kept. The TCR beta CDR3 regions were amplified from RNA transcripts. The TCR CDR3 was subjected to a first round of RT-PCR using the HTBI primer set and the Qiagen OneStep RT-PCR kit. Libraries were constructed in a second round of multiplex PCR, after which size selection and purification were carried out. Libraries were sequenced paired-end with 100 bp reads on an Illumina HiSeq2000. As for the original processing: Raw data were processed with SOAPnuke, discarding reads with adapters, uncalled bases, mean Phred below 15, or no exact constant-primer or identifier match. COPE v1.2.5 was used to merge the high-quality paired reads, and each unique nucleotide sequence was defined as a clonotype. MiTCR v1.1 was used to align the clonotypes against IMGT TRBV, TRBD and TRBJ reference segments. Analysis was restricted to V-J combinations with a frequency above 0.0001, which covered roughly 99% of repertoires. The TCS score was defined as the ratio of F50 (clonal expansion) to E x V (chaos), calculated using BLOSUM62-based TCRdist between CDR3 peptides within each V-J. Welch's t-statistics and random forest reduced approximately 520 V-J features to 10 to 15, which were used in a naive Bayes classifier (R e1071). Thyroid-blood repertoire similarity was quantified with the Morisita-Horn index. Starting from the raw public reads, TCRdb applied fastp trimming at Q25, assembled clones with MiXCR and retained in-frame beta chains. Every entry covers one CDR3 protein and lists the most common genes and DNA from its rows. The authors' filters were not applied to this entry. The sample profile shows roughly 500,000 distinct CDR3 sequences; 46% of them were found once. The ten largest clones take up about 45% of the sample.

This sample was included in a study of T cells in Graves' hyperthyroidism and ophthalmopathy (dated by TCRdb to about 2019). Study-wide context: To identify TCR V-J signatures that set the groups apart, the researchers used a discovery cohort of more than 95 patients, made up of 40 to 45 with Graves' ophthalmopathy and some 58 with stable Graves' hyperthyroidism. Prospective prediction of ophthalmopathy was tested in an independent validation cohort of some 20 hyperthyroidism patients and around 16 patients who later progressed to ophthalmopathy. The 100 or so discovery patients were randomly split 7:3 into training and test sets. Thyroid tissue and blood T-cell repertoires from six Graves' hyperthyroidism patients were also compared in the study. Following sampling, methimazole starting at 30 mg daily was given to hyperthyroidism patients, and high-dose intravenous methylprednisolone was given to ophthalmopathy patients. TCR Vbeta CDR3 sequencing of fewer than 150 peripheral blood samples (43 ophthalmopathy, about 75 hyperthyroidism and roughly 17 progressor patients) is reported in the paper. Points the paper makes about the study in general: Blood samples also contained most of the expanded thyroid clonotypes (frequency above 0.001), which suggests that blood repertoires may reflect thyroid immune responses. During validation, the model predicted progression to ophthalmopathy a median of about 6.3 months ahead of onset, with around 65% sensitivity and 72.22% specificity. No statistical method was used to set the sample size in advance, and investigators knew the group allocation. Ophthalmopathy was separated from stable hyperthyroidism by a 13 V-J signature model, with about 86% sensitivity and about 81% specificity obtained in cross-validation and 80%/75% obtained in testing.

Patients with uncontrolled infections, other autoimmune diseases, pregnancy or lactation were excluded. Diagnoses were based on clinical symptoms, serum thyroxine and TRAb, thyroid ultrasound and orbital computed tomography. Trizol reagent was used to extract total RNA, and RNA quality was then checked on an Agilent 2100 Bioanalyzer. Cut back by 5 bases and 5 bases, the V and J ends lie 4 bases apart. The CDR3 holds 12 amino acids from the cysteine to the phenylalanine. This entry keeps only the CDR3 DNA: 36 bases, framed from base 1. The germline V gene (reference sequence) specifies SEHNR as CDR1 and FQNEAQ as CDR2.

The material sequenced was peripheral blood or thyroid tissue (not recorded which). The sequence is built from TRBV7-9 and TRBJ1-6, with no confident D gene call. The TCR sequence derives from an adult woman with Graves' disease, either hyperthyroidism or ophthalmopathy (not recorded which). The CDR3 region reads CASSQDNSPLHF. In nucleotides, the sequence is TGTGCCAGCAGCCAAGATAATTCACCCCTCCACTTT.